Listed below are T cell receptor beta chains from one sample, sequenced in a study of CD8 T cells in Susac syndrome. TCRdb reprocessed the immunoSEQ multiplex PCR reads with MiXCR, giving one entry per CDR3 protein. Here the sample spans roughly 120,000 distinct CDR3 sequences, over 85% being singletons. Specimen: CD4+ T cells from PBMCs. Receptors were obtained from a human donor in good health. The CDR3 runs from the conserved cysteine through the conserved F or W. Each record gives: D gene, J gene, clone size, V gene, CDR3 DNA, CDR3 protein. A D gene is named only where the DNA matches it firmly. Size is stated for part of the rows, as once, few or many counts, or as a class when the clone is expanded.

TRBD2	TRBJ2-3	.	TRBV4-2	TGTGCCAGCAGCACGCGGGAGGGCACAGATACGCAGTATTTT	CASSTREGTDTQYF
.	TRBJ2-5	.	TRBV12-3/TRBV12-4	TGTGCCAGCAGTTTATCCAGGGGCACCCAGTACTTC	CASSLSRGTQYF
.	TRBJ2-7	.	TRBV6-2/TRBV6-3	TGTGCCAGCAGTATACGACGGGGTACCTACGAGCAGTACTTC	CASSIRRGTYEQYF
.	TRBJ2-6	.	TRBV30	TGTGCCTGGAAGAAGGGACGGCGATCTGGGGCCAACGTCCTGACTTTC	CAWKKGRRSGANVLTF
.	TRBJ1-2	.	TRBV5-1	TGCGCCAGCAGCCCCCTCAAAGGGACTAACTATGGCTACACCTTC	CASSPLKGTNYGYTF
.	TRBJ2-4	.	TRBV12-3/TRBV12-4	TGTGCCAGCAGTTTATCTAGGACCGCTACCGGGGACATTCAGTACTTC	CASSLSRTATGDIQYF
.	TRBJ2-7	.	TRBV2	TGTGCCAGCAGTGAACAGGGGCTGAGCTCCTACGAGCAGTACTTC	CASSEQGLSSYEQYF
.	TRBJ2-7	.	TRBV3-1	TGTGCCAGCAGCCAAGGGTTCTCCTCGACTTACGAGCAGTACTTC	CASSQGFSSTYEQYF
.	TRBJ2-5	.	TRBV2	TGTGCCAGCAGCCCCGGACGTAACCAAGAGACCCAGTACTTC	CASSPGRNQETQYF
.	TRBJ1-5	.	TRBV19	TGTGCCAGTCAAGGGGTGACCCTCCGGCAGCCCCAGCATTTT	CASQGVTLRQPQHF
TRBD1	TRBJ2-7	.	TRBV7-2	TGTGCCAGCAGCTACGGGACAGGGGCAGACGAGCAGTACTTC	CASSYGTGADEQYF
.	TRBJ2-7	.	TRBV29-1	TGCAGTGTCGGGGATTACGAGCAGTACTTC	CSVGDYEQYF
.	TRBJ2-3	.	TRBV29-1	TGCAGCGTCCGCGTCCGGGACTCTTCCATTGATACGCAGTATTTT	CSVRVRDSSIDTQYF
.	TRBJ2-1	once	TRBV9	TGTGCCAGCAGCCTTCGACCATCCGGGAGCTCCTACAATGAGCAGTTCTTC	CASSLRPSGSSYNEQFF
TRBD2	TRBJ2-3	.	TRBV3-1	TGTGCCAGCAGCCAAGATCGGGCTAGCGGGGGAGATACGCAGTATTTT	CASSQDRASGGDTQYF
.	TRBJ2-3	.	TRBV5-4	TGTGCCAGCAGTTTCTCCGTTGCGGTGACTAGCACAGATACGCAGTATTTT	CASSFSVAVTSTDTQYF
.	TRBJ2-6	.	TRBV7-9	TGTGCCAGCAGCTCCCCCGGGTCCCCCGGGGCCAACGTCCTGACTTTC	CASSSPGSPGANVLTF
TRBD2	TRBJ2-1	.	TRBV3-1	TGTGCCAGCAGCCAAACTAGCGGGAGGGCATACAATGAGCAGTTCTTC	CASSQTSGRAYNEQFF
.	TRBJ2-3	.	TRBV9	TGTGCCAGCAGTGGTAAGGGAGCAGCAGATACGCAGTATTTT	CASSGKGAADTQYF
.	TRBJ1-5	.	TRBV20-1	TGCAGTGCTGGAATATTCGGACGGAGCAATCAGCCCCAGCATTTT	CSAGIFGRSNQPQHF
TRBD2	TRBJ2-3	.	TRBV7-2	TGTGCCAGCAGCTTACAGCGGGATAACCCCGTGAGGACGCAGTATTTT	CASSLQRDNPVRTQYF
TRBD1	TRBJ1-1	.	TRBV3-1	TGTGCCAGCAGCCAAAGCGACAGGGGGCGGGACACTGAAGCTTTCTTT	CASSQSDRGRDTEAFF
.	TRBJ1-1	.	TRBV2	TGTGCCAGCAGAGCTCCAGCGAGACTGAACACTGAAGCTTTCTTT	CASRAPARLNTEAFF
.	TRBJ2-5	.	TRBV18	TGTGCCAGCTCACCAGCCGGGGTGGAGACCCAGTACTTC	CASSPAGVETQYF
TRBD1	TRBJ2-5	.	TRBV7-7	TGTGCTAGCAGCACCGGACAGGGCACTCAAGAGACCCAGTACTTC	CASSTGQGTQETQYF
.	TRBJ2-1	.	TRBV30	TGTGCCTGGAGTAGACCGGGCAATGAGCAGTTCTTC	CAWSRPGNEQFF
.	TRBJ2-2	.	TRBV29-1	TGCAGCTGTCGATCTTCGAACACCGGGGAGCTGTTTTTT	CSCRSSNTGELFF
.	TRBJ1-1	.	TRBV21-1	TGTGCCAGCAGCCCCCGGGACAGGGGGCGCGAACCCACCCCCCACTCTGAAGCTTTCTTT	CASSPRDRGREPTPHSEAFF
TRBD2	TRBJ2-1	.	TRBV3-1	TGTGCCAGCAGCACAAAGCCCGGGACTAGCGTGTACAATGAGCAGTTCTTC	CASSTKPGTSVYNEQFF
TRBD2	TRBJ2-3	.	TRBV30	TGTGCCTGGAGGAATACGCTAGCGGCAAGCACAGATACGCAGTATTTT	CAWRNTLAASTDTQYF
TRBD1	TRBJ2-7	.	TRBV10-1	TGCGCCAGCAGTGAGTCGCGGACAGGGGCTGGCCACGAGCAGTACTTC	CASSESRTGAGHEQYF
.	TRBJ1-1	.	TRBV20-1	TGCAGTGCTAGGCCGGGAGTTGAAGCTTTCTTT	CSARPGVEAFF
.	TRBJ2-2	.	TRBV20-1	TGCAGTGCTAGCGGGAGAGGGGTCGGGGAGCTGTTTTTT	CSASGRGVGELFF
.	TRBJ2-7	.	TRBV5-1	TGCGCCAGCAGCTTGGAACTGGGTTGGGAGCAGTACTTC	CASSLELGWEQYF
.	TRBJ2-4	.	TRBV15	TGTGCCACCAGCCAGGACCCTCGTCAAAACATTCAGTACTTC	CATSQDPRQNIQYF
.	TRBJ2-5	.	TRBV5-1	TGCGCCAGCAGCTCTCTTCATGGCGTGGGCGAAGAGACCCAGTACTTC	CASSSLHGVGEETQYF
.	TRBJ2-5	.	TRBV7-8	TGTGCCAGCAGCCAACGGGACTTAGCAGAGACCCAGTACTTC	CASSQRDLAETQYF
.	TRBJ2-7	.	TRBV7-9	TGTGCCAGCAGCTTACAAGGTCGCCTTTCCTACGAGCAGTACTTC	CASSLQGRLSYEQYF
.	TRBJ2-2	.	TRBV5-1	TGCGCCAGCAGATCTCTTACAGGGCCCGGGGAGCTGTTTTTT	CASRSLTGPGELFF
TRBD1	TRBJ2-3	.	TRBV3-1	TGTGCCAGCAGCTCCCCGGTCAGGGGGACAGATACGCAGTATTTT	CASSSPVRGTDTQYF
.	TRBJ1-2	.	TRBV20-1	TGCAGTGCTAGAGATCTTCCAGGGGATGGCTACACCTTC	CSARDLPGDGYTF
TRBD2	TRBJ2-7	.	TRBV2	TGTGCCAGCAGTGGGACTAGCGGGACCTACGAGCAGTACTTC	CASSGTSGTYEQYF
.	TRBJ2-2	once	TRBV12-3/TRBV12-4	TGTGCCAGCAGTCCCCGGGGGACAGTGTCCGGGGAGCTGTTTTTT	CASSPRGTVSGELFF
.	TRBJ2-2	.	TRBV19	TGTGCCAGTGGGGGCTTCACCGGGGAGCTGTTTTTT	CASGGFTGELFF
.	TRBJ2-7	.	TRBV5-1	TGCGCCAGCAGCTTGGAGGTCAGCTCCTACGAGCAGTACTTC	CASSLEVSSYEQYF
TRBD1	TRBJ1-2	.	TRBV6-5	TGTGCCAGCGGGACAGGGATGGGATATGGCTACACCTTC	CASGTGMGYGYTF
TRBD2	TRBJ2-7	.	TRBV6-2/TRBV6-3	TGTGCCAGCAGGCCCTCTAGCGGGCCCTCCTACGAGCAGTACTTC	CASRPSSGPSYEQYF
TRBD2	TRBJ2-3	once	TRBV20-1	TGCAGTGCTAGTCCGACTAGCGGGGTCACAGATACGCAGTATTTT	CSASPTSGVTDTQYF
.	TRBJ1-1	.	TRBV20-1	TGCAGTGCTGGGGGGGGCGGGACCAGGGGAACTGAAGCTTTCTTT	CSAGGGGTRGTEAFF
.	TRBJ2-3	once	TRBV20-1	TGCAGTGCTAGTTTTGCGGGGCAAAACACAGATACGCAGTATTTT	CSASFAGQNTDTQYF
.	TRBJ1-1	.	TRBV7-2	TGTGCCAGCAGCTTGTACGGGCCCCCGAACACTGAAGCTTTCTTT	CASSLYGPPNTEAFF
TRBD2	TRBJ2-3	few	TRBV2	TGTGCCAGCAGCGGGACTAGCGGGAGCACAGATACGCAGTATTTT	CASSGTSGSTDTQYF
.	TRBJ1-6	.	TRBV30	TGTGCCTGGACGGTTGGGGCTTCACCCCTCCACTTT	CAWTVGASPLHF
.	TRBJ1-4	.	TRBV5-6	TGTGCCAGCAGCTTGCGAAGGGGGAGTACGGCTAATGAAAAACTGTTTTTT	CASSLRRGSTANEKLFF
.	TRBJ1-1	.	TRBV29-1	TGCAGCGTTGAATACACTGAAGCTTTCTTT	CSVEYTEAFF